This TCR beta chain was recovered during a study of CD8+ T cells in alopecia areata. Whole-study context: Oral tofacitinib (5 to 10 mg twice daily) was administered to treated patients. Study observations and caveats: Compared with normal scalp, lesional scalp had higher clonality and more expanded CD8+ clones. Among the cells sequenced in scalp samples are also the resident alphabeta T cells of normal skin.

The germline gives CDR1 LGHNA, CDR2 YSLEER. The CDR3 is 15 residues long. Between the trimmed V and J ends, which lost 0 bases and 4 bases, there was a span of 10 bases. PBMCs yielded sorted CD4+ and CD8+ T cells. On this clone itself: The target antigen is unknown.

Reverse transcribed after extraction, RNA yielded cDNA as the sequencing template. Some clones are missing from TCRdb's copy, which holds only in-frame ones; the method was immunoSEQ multiplex PCR. The profile covers around 120,000 clones, with more than 30% appearing a single time and over 3% taken by the ten largest. The receptor was isolated from a human donor with alopecia areata. This chain joins TRBV4-3 and TRBJ2-4; D is uncertain. The sample was CD4+ T cells sorted from blood. CDR3: CASSQDRNKKNIQYF. The CDR3 region has the DNA TGCGCCAGCAGCCAAGATCGGAACAAGAAAAACATTCAGTACTTC.